Listed here are 4 T cell receptor beta chains from one sample, sequenced in a study of blood T cells in healthy people across ages. Combining a sample-barcoded 5' primer with a J-beta primer mix, a second PCR ran for roughly 6 to 12 cycles. Each CDR3 protein is one row after TCRdb ran MiXCR on the 5' RACE reads. In the table there are about 580,000 distinct CDR3 sequences, roughly 48% of which are singletons. What was sequenced was blood. These receptors were collected from a man at least 80 years old in good health.

Only a few counts were recorded for this clonotype. The chain couples TRBV2 to TRBJ1-4; D unresolved. Deletions cut 5 bases from V and 1 base from J, with 11 bases between. The CDR3 has 15 residues. The germline V gene has CDR1 SNHLY and CDR2 FYNNEI. CDR3 DNA: TGTGCCAGCAGTCGCATGAGAAGAACTAATGAAAAACTGTTTTTT. Amino acids: CASSRMRRTNEKLFF.

This clonotype was seen more than once but under ten times. The V gene is TRBV24-1, the J gene TRBJ2-1; 7 positions match TRBD1. The CDR3 totals 14 residues. The V and J ends lost 9 bases and 2 bases, in that order; junction bases with no gene match: 6. Germline loops: CDR1 KGHDR, CDR2 SFDVKD. Here the CDR3 reads CATSGGKAYNEQFF. CDR3 bases: TGTGCCACCTCAGGGGGAAAAGCCTACAATGAGCAGTTCTTC.

The chain links TRBV7-9 to TRBJ1-5, with 8 nucleotides matching TRBD1. J was trimmed by 3 bases and V by 5 bases; bases with no gene match: 9. The germline V gene has CDR1 SEHNR and CDR2 FQNEAQ (reference sequence). The CDR3 runs to 16 residues. DNA of the CDR3: TGTGCCAGCAGCCCCGGACAGGGAGAGGACAATCAGCCCCAGCATTTT. Translation: CASSPGQGEDNQPQHF. Full variable domain (missing parts from reference TRBV7-9 and TRBJ1-5): DTGVSQNPRHKITKRGQNVTFRCDPISEHNRLYWYRQTLGQGPEFLTYFQNEAQLEKSRLLSDRFSAERPKGSFSTLEIQRTEQGDSAMYLCASSPGQGEDNQPQHFGDGTRLSIL.

This clonotype has a handful of counts. J is TRBJ1-2 and V is TRBV4-3, with D tentatively TRBD1 (6 bases). Trimming stripped 1 base from V and 1 base from J, with 16 bases between. CDR1 LGHNA and CDR2 YSLEER come from the germline V gene. This CDR3 comprises 17 residues. As DNA, the CDR3 is TGCGCCAGCAGCCAAGGCTCGGACAGAAGTATTAACTATGGCTACACCTTC. Protein sequence: CASSQGSDRSINYGYTF.